This entry lists 32 T cell receptor beta chains sequenced from one sample in a study of blood T cell repertoires in COVID-19. Clones were read by immunoSEQ multiplex PCR, and TCRdb kept only the in-frame ones, dropping some. In the table there are approximately 96,000 clones, 88% of which are singletons. Specimen: peripheral blood. The receptors originated from a woman aged 80 or over with acute or convalescent COVID-19.

The chain uses TRBV19 and TRBJ1-2; possible D gene TRBD1, 6 bases. The CDR3 is made up of 12 amino acids. V shed 7 bases and J shed 5 bases, with 11 bases lying between them. Looked up from germline, CDR1 is LNHDA and CDR2 is SQIVND (reference sequence). The CDR3 reads CASTDRTYGYTF. The DNA of the CDR3 is TGTGCCAGTACTGACAGGACTTATGGCTACACCTTC.

The chain has TRBV19 and TRBJ1-5; possibly TRBD1 for D (5 bases). Trimming took off 3 bases at V and 4 bases at J, with 16 bases between the two ends. The CDR3 sequence is 16 residues long. The germline V gene encodes CDR1 LNHDA and CDR2 SQIVND (reference sequence). The CDR3 protein is CASSIVPQQANQPQHF. In DNA, the CDR3 is TGTGCCAGTAGTATTGTCCCCCAACAGGCTAATCAGCCCCAGCATTTT.

The V call is TRBV19, the J call TRBJ2-1; 7 bases map to TRBD2. This CDR3 comprises 16 residues. V dropped 1 base and J dropped 6; count of bases not matched to a gene: 9. Germline CDR1 reads LNHDA; CDR2 reads SQIVND (reference sequence). CDR3 sequence (DNA): TGTGCCAGTAGTATAGGGTTGCGGGAGCCGCGCAATGAGCAGTTCTTC. Translating it yields CASSIGLREPRNEQFF.

The chain combines TRBV24-1 with TRBJ2-1; 7 positions agree with TRBD1. V was pared by 5 bases and J by 11 bases, with 11 bases of the junction left unmatched. The CDR3 is 14 amino acids. Germline-derived CDR1 and CDR2 are KGHDR and SFDVKD. The CDR3 DNA reads as TGTGCCACCAGTGGCCCACCGGGACAGCTTAAGCAGTTCTTC. It translates to CATSGPPGQLKQFF.

The V and J genes are TRBV7-8 and TRBJ1-3; TRBD1 matches at 9 bases. The CDR3 is 16 residues long. V was clipped by 10 bases and J by 3 bases; unmatched bases: 13. Per the germline V gene, CDR1 is SGHVS and CDR2 is FQNEAQ. In nucleotides, the CDR3 is TGTGCCACCAGACCCTCCGGGGGACAGGGTGGAAACACCATATATTTT. Translated: CATRPSGGQGGNTIYF.

The J gene is TRBJ2-3, the V gene TRBV27, with no clear D. V was clipped by 1 base and J by 6 bases, with 14 bases between them. The CDR3 is 15 amino acids. Germline CDR1 is MNHEY and CDR2 is SMNVEV (reference sequence). For the CDR3, the DNA is TGTGCCAGCAGTTTATTTTCTGGAGCTGCGGATACGCAGTATTTT. Its protein product is CASSLFSGAADTQYF.

The chain is built from TRBV20-1 and TRBJ2-3, with D uncertain. The V end lost 1 base, the J end lost 6 bases, and 5 bases lay between the germline ends. Germline V gene lookup returns CDR1 DFQATT and CDR2 SNEGSKA (reference sequence). The CDR3 has 11 amino acids. The CDR3 nucleotides are TGCAGTGCTAGAGCCGGGGATACGCAGTATTTT. Protein product: CSARAGDTQYF.

The chain uses TRBV29-1 and TRBJ2-1; D uncertain. This CDR3 comprises 12 residues. V was clipped by 5 bases and J by 8 bases, with 13 bases between them. Germline assignment: CDR1 SQVTM and CDR2 ANQGSEA. The CDR3 loop is CSVRSGVDEQFF. The CDR3 DNA reads as TGCAGCGTTCGGTCGGGTGTGGATGAGCAGTTCTTC.

This clone was counted once. The V call is TRBV9, the J call TRBJ1-3; possibly TRBD1 for D (6 bases). V was cut by 0 bases and J by 2 bases, with 6 bases left in between. The CDR3 has 14 amino acids. CDR1 is SGDLS and CDR2 is YYNGEE in the germline V gene. CDR3 residues: CASSVAGAGNTIYF. The CDR3, as DNA: TGTGCCAGCAGCGTAGCAGGGGCTGGAAACACCATATATTTT.

The chain is built from TRBV5-1 and TRBJ2-1; maybe TRBD2 (6 bases). Germline loops: CDR1 SGHRS, CDR2 YFSETQ. This CDR3 is 17 amino acids long. The V end was cut by 2 bases, the J end by 0 bases, with 15 bases between. CDR3 sequence (DNA): TGCGCCAGCAGCTTCACTGCGGGGAAGCTCTCCTACAATGAGCAGTTCTTC. It is translated as CASSFTAGKLSYNEQFF.

This clone was seen a handful of times. V and J are TRBV19 and TRBJ1-3, with D perhaps matching TRBD1 (6 bases). Germline loops: CDR1 LNHDA, CDR2 SQIVND (reference sequence). Trimming stripped 7 bases from V and 4 bases from J, with 8 bases between. There are 12 residues in the CDR3. CDR3 sequence: CASNGQGNTIYF. The CDR3 DNA reads TGTGCCAGTAACGGACAGGGAAACACCATATATTTT.

The chain has TRBV30 and TRBJ2-1; TRBD2 agrees at 10 bases. This CDR3 is 18 amino acids long. V was clipped by 2 bases and J by 5 bases; unmatched bases: 15. Germline V gene data show CDR1 as GTSNPN and CDR2 as SVGIG (reference sequence). In DNA, the CDR3 is TGTGCCTGGAGTTCACCTCTCCCCCTAGCGGGAGCCCACAATGAGCAGTTCTTC. Its translation is CAWSSPLPLAGAHNEQFF.

The V and J genes are TRBV7-9 and TRBJ2-1, with TRBD2 as a possible D gene (6 bases). Trimming left V 5 bases short and J 7 bases short, with 21 bases between. Looked up from germline, CDR1 is SEHNR and CDR2 is FQNEAQ (reference sequence). The CDR3 runs 16 residues. The CDR3: CASSIGPSAYVNEQFF. DNA for the CDR3: TGTGCCAGCAGCATTGGACCTAGCGCTTATGTAAATGAGCAGTTCTTC.

The V and J genes are TRBV18 and TRBJ2-3; no definite D call. The ends were cut back, 2 bases at V and 0 bases at J, with 6 bases in the middle. Per germline, CDR1 KGHSH and CDR2 LQKENI. The CDR3 extends over 14 amino acids. The CDR3 DNA reads TGTGCCAGCTCACCAACTGATAGCACAGATACGCAGTATTTT. It specifies CASSPTDSTDTQYF.

The chain is built from TRBV7-2 and TRBJ2-2; D uncertain. With 1 base removed from V and 2 bases from J, the gap between germline ends came to 8 bases. Germline V gives CDR1 SGHTA, CDR2 FQGNSA. The CDR3 totals 15 residues. The CDR3 DNA reads TGTGCCAGCAGCTTAGAAGTCAGAAACACCGGGGAGCTGTTTTTT. Its protein product is CASSLEVRNTGELFF.

As concerns this clone: One end of the junction fails to match germline, which may point to a read error. The CDR3 coding sequence is TGTGCCATCAATGAGGGGGGGGGAAATCAGCCCCAGCATTTT. Translating gives CAINEGGGNQPQHF. The V call is TRBV10-3, the J call TRBJ1-5; D might be TRBD1 (6 bases). Germline assignment: CDR1 ENHRY and CDR2 SYGVKD. CDR3 length equals 14 residues.

This clone appeared once. The rearrangement uses TRBV6-2 or TRBV6-3 and TRBJ1-6; 9 nucleotides match TRBD1. This CDR3 comprises 15 residues. The germline V gene has CDR1 MNHEY and CDR2 SVGEGT. The junction had 10 bases not matched to a gene; V was cut back by 6 bases and J by 10 bases. The CDR3 loop is CASSSGQGVQSPLHF. The CDR3 DNA reads as TGTGCCAGCAGCTCGGGACAGGGTGTGCAATCACCCCTCCACTTT.

The gene calls are TRBV5-5 and TRBJ1-1; D is possibly TRBD1 (5 bases). Germline V gene data show CDR1 as SGHKS and CDR2 as YYEKEE (reference sequence). The CDR3 loop spans 12 amino acids. V shed 4 bases and J shed 7 bases, with 11 bases lying between them. The CDR3 spells CASSLGAYEAFF. DNA for the CDR3: TGTGCCAGCAGCCTAGGGGCGTATGAAGCTTTCTTT.

This chain joins TRBV29-1 and TRBJ1-2; 7 nucleotides match TRBD1. CDR3 length equals 12 residues. V lost 6 bases to trimming and J lost 4 bases; unmatched junction nucleotides: 5. The germline V gene has CDR1 SQVTM and CDR2 ANQGSEA. The CDR3: CSVRTGAYGYTF. In DNA, the CDR3 is TGCAGCGTCCGAACAGGGGCCTATGGCTACACCTTC.

V is TRBV6-2 or TRBV6-3 and J is TRBJ2-3, with 12 bases that match TRBD2. V was clipped by 5 bases and J by 4 bases; unmatched bases: 7. Germline loops: CDR1 MNHEY, CDR2 SVGEGT. The CDR3 length is 16 residues. The CDR3 protein is CASSKTSGGDSDTQYF. The CDR3 bases are TGTGCCAGCAGTAAGACTAGCGGGGGAGATTCAGATACGCAGTATTTT.

The chain is built from TRBV27 and TRBJ2-2; 8 bases are a match to TRBD1. Germline assignment: CDR1 MNHEY and CDR2 SMNVEV (reference sequence). The trim removed 2 bases at V and 3 bases at J, leaving 5 bases unmatched. CDR3 length: 16 residues. As DNA, the CDR3 is TGTGCCAGCAGTTTAAAGGGGACAGGATACACCGGGGAGCTGTTTTTT. This sequence encodes CASSLKGTGYTGELFF.

V is TRBV5-6 and J is TRBJ1-2; TRBD1 might be the D (6 bases). The germline CDR1 and CDR2 sequences are SGHDT and YYEEEE. Trimming cost V 2 bases and J 6 bases, with 11 bases left between them. The CDR3 length is 13 residues. CDR3 DNA sequence: TGTGCCAGCAGCTTAACAGGGTCGAATGGCTACACCTTC. This sequence encodes CASSLTGSNGYTF.

J is TRBJ1-2 and V is TRBV2; 7 bases agree with TRBD1. V lost 7 bases, J lost 7 bases, and 12 bases stayed unmatched. CDR1 SNHLY and CDR2 FYNNEI come from the germline V gene. The CDR3 has 14 amino acids. CDR3 residues: CASTQDRDRLGYTF. The CDR3, as DNA: TGTGCCAGCACTCAGGACCGGGACAGACTTGGCTACACCTTC.

V gene TRBV11-2 combines with J gene TRBJ1-1; D is uncertain. The V gene's germline CDR1 is SGHAT and CDR2 FQNNGV. V gave up 5 bases and J gave up 0 bases, with 7 bases separating them. This CDR3 comprises 13 residues. The CDR3, as DNA: TGTGCCAGCAGCCGGAGACTGAACACTGAAGCTTTCTTT. The encoded protein is CASSRRLNTEAFF.

This chain uses TRBV7-3 with TRBJ2-7; 10 bases are shared with TRBD1. Germline-derived CDR1 and CDR2 are SGHTA and FQGTGA. This CDR3 has 15 amino acids. Trimming at V came to 3 bases and at J to 5 bases, leaving 7 bases not matched to a gene. CDR3 DNA sequence: TGTGCCAGCAGCTTGGATCCGGGACAGGGGAACGAGCAGTACTTC. Protein: CASSLDPGQGNEQYF.

The V and J genes are TRBV4-1 and TRBJ1-5; D is possibly TRBD1 (6 bases). CDR1 is MGHRA and CDR2 is YSYEKL in the germline V gene. The CDR3 is made up of 15 amino acids. Trimming cost V 4 bases and J 5 bases, with 15 bases left between them. The CDR3 sequence is CASSPGAGGDQPQHF. The DNA of the CDR3 is TGCGCCAGCAGCCCGGGGGCGGGGGGTGATCAGCCCCAGCATTTT.

The chain joins TRBV2 to TRBJ1-1; 8 nucleotides match TRBD1. This CDR3 contains 17 residues. Germline V gene data show CDR1 as SNHLY and CDR2 as FYNNEI. V shed 4 bases and J 4 bases; nucleotides not matched to a gene: 14. The CDR3 sequence: CASSGGTGFSVGTEAFF. CDR3 bases: TGTGCCAGCAGTGGGGGGACAGGATTCTCAGTAGGCACTGAAGCTTTCTTT.

The gene calls are TRBV29-1 and TRBJ2-5, with TRBD1 identical over 8 bases. The CDR3 has 12 residues. Trimming at V came to 4 bases and at J to 5 bases, leaving 3 bases not matched to a gene. Germline CDR1 is SQVTM and CDR2 is ANQGSEA. In DNA form, the CDR3 reads TGCAGCGTTGCGGGACAGGTGGAGACCCAGTACTTC. Translating it yields CSVAGQVETQYF.

This sequence joins TRBV12-1 and TRBJ2-4; TRBD2, the table's D call, lacks a check against the DNA. TRBV12-1 is a pseudogene locus. CDR3 length: 15 residues. The DNA for the CDR3 is TGTGCCAGCAGCTTTGGCGGGAGACCAAAAAACATTCAGTACTTC. Protein: CASSFGGRPKNIQYF.

The chain employs TRBV5-1 and TRBJ1-2; TRBD1 matches 8 bases. Trimming cost V 5 bases and J 4 bases; bases outside gene matches: 16. Germline lookup yields CDR1 SGHRS and CDR2 YFSETQ. The CDR3 covers 17 residues. CDR3: CASRNLLTRQGSYGYTF. The CDR3 DNA reads TGCGCCAGCAGAAATCTCCTAACTCGACAGGGGAGCTATGGCTACACCTTC.

The chain joins TRBV19 to TRBJ1-2; D remains unclear. The CDR3 sequence is 13 residues long. Trimming pared 3 bases from V and 3 bases from J, leaving 8 bases between. Germline loops: CDR1 LNHDA, CDR2 SQIVND (reference sequence). CDR3 in DNA: TGTGCCAGTAGTATGACATTTGACTATGGCTACACCTTC. Translating gives CASSMTFDYGYTF.

The chain combines TRBV24-1 with TRBJ1-5; D remains ambiguous. V gave up 6 bases and J gave up 3 bases, with 11 bases separating them. This CDR3 spans 14 amino acids. Germline lookup yields CDR1 KGHDR and CDR2 SFDVKD. DNA of the CDR3: TGTGCCACCAGTAGCGGGCCATACAATCAGCCCCAGCATTTT. Translating gives CATSSGPYNQPQHF.